This T cell receptor beta chain was sequenced during a study of cytomegalovirus exposure and HLA in healthy donors. Overall study results and limits: As was reported, the classifier diagnosed cytomegalovirus status with high specificity and sensitivity.

Per the germline V gene, CDR1 is SNHLY and CDR2 is FYNNEI. Between the trimmed V and J ends, which lost 4 bases and 1 base, there was a span of 7 bases. This CDR3 comprises 13 residues. The assay was immunoSEQ multiplex PCR, and TCRdb's table has in-frame clones only and misses some. The table lists some 120,000 clones, approximately 90% of them singletons. This clone was observed a single time. Its antigen is as yet unknown. The sequenced sample was PBMCs. The TCR was taken from a woman aged 18 to 35 in good health and CMV-seronegative. V gene TRBV2 combines with J gene TRBJ1-2; no clear D. CDR3 DNA sequence: TGTGCCAGCAGTGGCAGATTTAACTATGGCTACACCTTC. Translation: CASSGRFNYGYTF.